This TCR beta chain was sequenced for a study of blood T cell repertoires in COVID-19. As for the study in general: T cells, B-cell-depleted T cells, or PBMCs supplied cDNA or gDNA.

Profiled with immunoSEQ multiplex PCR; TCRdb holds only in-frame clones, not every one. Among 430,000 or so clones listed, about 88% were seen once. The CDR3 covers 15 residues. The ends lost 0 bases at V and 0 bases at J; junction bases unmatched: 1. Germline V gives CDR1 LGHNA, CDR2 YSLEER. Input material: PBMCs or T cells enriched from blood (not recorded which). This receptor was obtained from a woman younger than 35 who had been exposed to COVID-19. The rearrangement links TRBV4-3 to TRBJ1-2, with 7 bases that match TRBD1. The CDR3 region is CASSQEGQPNYGYTF. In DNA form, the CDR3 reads TGCGCCAGCAGCCAAGAGGGACAGCCTAACTATGGCTACACCTTC.